The 12 T cell receptor beta chains below were found in one sample sequenced in a study of patients and donors after allogeneic stem cell transplantation (dated by TCRdb to 2018 to 2021). Library preparation employed RT-PCR. The run used a NextSeq 550. TCRdb reprocessed the public reads (quality trimming at Q25 with fastp, clone calling with MiXCR) and kept in-frame beta chains. Rows are combined by CDR3 protein, so each entry shows the most common genes and DNA. The sample table lists roughly 940,000 distinct CDR3 sequences, about a sixth of them with a count of one. Together, the top ten hold around 5.5% of the sample. Sequences were obtained from blood, either unsorted or a sorted T cell fraction (not recorded which). The receptors were gathered from a human donor who was either an allogeneic HSCT recipient or a stem cell or donor lymphocyte infusion donor (not recorded which). It is not recorded whose cells these are; they may come from a transplant donor.

The sample holds a few counts of this clonotype. This rearrangement joins TRBV5-1 to TRBJ1-1, with TRBD1 identical over 9 bases. Germline lookup yields CDR1 SGHRS and CDR2 YFSETQ. J was trimmed by 10 bases and V by 3 bases; bases with no gene match: 10. The CDR3 runs 14 residues. CDR3 loop: CASSSPGQGSGAFF. CDR3 in DNA: TGCGCCAGCAGCTCCCCGGGACAGGGTTCTGGAGCTTTCTTT.

This clonotype was seen many times. This chain uses TRBV12-3 or TRBV12-4 with TRBJ2-2, with 7 bases lining up with TRBD1. The trim removed 2 bases at V and 0 bases at J, leaving 3 bases unmatched. The CDR3 totals 16 residues. The CDR3 nucleotides read TGTGCCAGCAGTTTATGGGGACAGACGAACACCGGGGAGCTGTTTTTT. Translated: CASSLWGQTNTGELFF.

The table lists this clonotype with a few counts. The chain joins TRBV12-3 or TRBV12-4 to TRBJ2-1; 8 nucleotides match TRBD2. CDR3 length: 17 residues. The ends lost 0 bases at V and 0 bases at J; junction bases unmatched: 4. The CDR3 DNA is TGTGCCAGCAGTTTAGCGCCGCGGGAGGACTCCTACAATGAGCAGTTCTTC. Protein product: CASSLAPREDSYNEQFF.

The chain has TRBV7-8 and TRBJ2-5; 8 bases are a match to TRBD1. The CDR3 runs to 17 residues. CDR1 and CDR2 (germline): SGHVS, FQNEAQ. The V segment lost 0 bases and the J segment 3 bases; nucleotides outside the gene matches: 9. DNA of the CDR3: TGTGCCAGCAGCTTAGCGCGGGGCAGGGGGCGCGAAGAGACCCAGTACTTC. Translating it yields CASSLARGRGREETQYF.

In this sample, this clonotype turned up many times. The chain has TRBV20-1 and TRBJ2-1, with D possibly TRBD1 on 5 matching bases. CDR3 length equals 13 residues. V was shortened by 4 bases and J by 8 bases, with 15 bases between the two germline ends. Germline assignment: CDR1 DFQATT and CDR2 SNEGSKA (reference sequence). This chain's CDR3 is CSAKGPYEHEQFF. The CDR3, as DNA: TGCAGTGCTAAGGGGCCCTACGAACATGAGCAGTTCTTC.

This rearrangement joins TRBV6-2 or TRBV6-3 to TRBJ2-4; D might be TRBD2 (5 bases). V was pared by 2 bases and J by 8 bases, with 7 bases between. The germline V gene has CDR1 MNHEY and CDR2 SVGEGT. The CDR3 runs 12 residues. The CDR3 sequence: CASSYRADIQYF. CDR3 DNA: TGTGCCAGCAGTTACAGAGCGGACATTCAGTACTTC.

The chain joins TRBV11-2 to TRBJ1-2; TRBD1 matches at 8 bases. With 1 base clipped from V and 2 bases from J, the junction kept 6 bases outside the gene matches. This CDR3 has 16 residues. Germline lookup yields CDR1 SGHAT and CDR2 FQNNGV. The CDR3: CASSLVGTGANYGYTF. The CDR3 region has the DNA TGTGCCAGCAGCTTAGTTGGGACAGGAGCGAACTATGGCTACACCTTC.

The table lists this clonotype with a count of one. The rearrangement links TRBV3-1 to TRBJ2-7; D ambiguous. The V end was cut by 0 bases, the J end by 0 bases, with 12 bases between. The CDR3 covers 16 residues. Germline V gives CDR1 LGHDT, CDR2 YNNKEL (reference sequence). The chain's CDR3 is CASSQDPQLNSYEQYF. CDR3 nucleotides: TGTGCCAGCAGCCAAGATCCACAGCTCAACTCCTACGAGCAGTACTTC.

A few counts support this clonotype. The gene calls are TRBV6-2 or TRBV6-3 and TRBJ2-1; 15 bases match TRBD2. The CDR3 totals 18 residues. Germline V gene lookup returns CDR1 MNHEY and CDR2 SVGEGT. J was trimmed by 5 bases and V by 4 bases; bases with no gene match: 9. The CDR3 DNA reads as TGTGCCAGCAGTTCCCAGTCCTGGACTAGCGGGAGGGACAATGAGCAGTTCTTC. This translates into CASSSQSWTSGRDNEQFF.

For the CDR3, the DNA is TGCAGCGTTGAGGCGGCAGATTTGAACACTGAAGCTTTCTTT. Translation: CSVEAADLNTEAFF. This chain connects TRBV29-1 to TRBJ1-1; no clear D gene. This CDR3 is built from 14 residues. The germline V and J ends were trimmed by 3 bases and 0 bases, with 11 bases remaining between them. CDR1 is SQVTM, CDR2 ANQGSEA, per germline.

In its sample, this clonotype was seen a few times. This chain joins TRBV7-2 and TRBJ2-3, with TRBD2 identical over 10 bases. Germline V lookup: CDR1 SGHTA, CDR2 FQGNSA. With 4 bases clipped from V and 3 bases from J, the junction kept 10 bases outside the gene matches. The CDR3 has 17 amino acids. The CDR3 protein is CASSSPAGLARTDTQYF. CDR3 DNA: TGTGCCAGCAGCTCCCCGGCGGGACTAGCGAGAACAGATACGCAGTATTTT.

This clonotype was observed a few times. The chain employs TRBV7-6 and TRBJ2-2, with unresolved D. Germline CDR1 SGHVS, CDR2 FNYEAQ. V lost 5 bases and J 3 bases, leaving 10 bases between the germline ends. The CDR3 contains 14 residues. As DNA, the CDR3 is TGTGCCAGCAGCCCCCGCACTCACACCGGGGAGCTGTTTTTT. It translates to CASSPRTHTGELFF.